This T cell receptor (beta chain) was identified in a study of response to subunit inactivated influenza vaccine. Regarding the study as a whole: Authors suggested that a seasonal influenza vaccination recruits few new T cells each time.

TCRdb re-analysed the RT-PCR reads in MiXCR, keeping a single row per CDR3 protein. This table holds some 500,000 distinct CDR3 sequences, less than 30% found once. The CDR3 is 16 amino acids. Germline lookup yields CDR1 SGHTA and CDR2 FQGNSA. The V end was cut by 1 base, the J end by 0 bases, with 10 bases between. As concerns this clonotype: Antigen: not known.

The input for sequencing was CD4+ T cells sorted from PBMCs, taken 4 to 6 days after vaccination. The genes are TRBV7-2 and TRBJ1-5, with D maybe TRBD1 (5 bases). This receptor was identified in a middle-aged man who received an inactivated influenza vaccine. The CDR3 nucleotides read TGTGCCAGCAGCTTAGTTGGACACATTAGCAATCAGCCCCAGCATTTT. Its protein is CASSLVGHISNQPQHF. Based on the CDR3 plus reference TRBV7-2 and TRBJ1-5, the full variable domain is GAGVSQSPSNKVTEKGKDVELRCDPISGHTALYWYRQSLGQGLEFLIYFQGNSAPDKSGLPSDRFSAERTGGSVSTLTIQRTQQEDSAVYLCASSLVGHISNQPQHFGDGTRLSIL.